This record covers a single T cell receptor beta chain. Assay used: immunoSEQ multiplex PCR; TCRdb lists only in-frame clones, some missing. Here the sample spans some 200,000 clones, over 80% being singletons. This specimen comes from a study of blood T cell repertoires in COVID-19. Overall study context: In each case, the material was cDNA or gDNA derived from T cells, B-cell-depleted T cells, or PBMCs.

This CDR3 is built from 19 residues. CDR1 is SEHNR, CDR2 FQNEAQ, per germline (reference sequence). V shed 5 bases, J shed 7 bases, and the junction held 19 bases outside the gene matches. The V call is TRBV7-9, the J call TRBJ2-4; TRBD2 agrees at 11 bases. Sequenced sample: peripheral blood. The TCR sequence derives from a man aged 60-69 years with COVID-19, enrolled during active disease. The CDR3 reads CASSRVTGTSGVRGNIQYF. CDR3 in DNA: TGTGCCAGCAGCCGGGTCACCGGGACTAGCGGAGTTAGAGGTAACATTCAGTACTTC.